Listed below are T cell receptor beta chains from one sample, sequenced in a study of a mutant IDH1 vaccine in newly diagnosed glioma. The protocol was immunoSEQ multiplex PCR, while the TCRdb copy is restricted to in-frame clones and leaves out a portion. Of some 58,000 clones in the sample, about four fifths were seen once. These TCRs' antigens remain unknown. Specimen: PBMCs, collected from a glioma patient whose treatment included an IDH1 peptide vaccine. The receptors originated from a man aged 35 to 55 with glioma. Each CDR3 is given with its conserved first and last residue. The D gene is left open where the match is weak. Size tells how often a clone was seen (once, few, many) or the class of an expanded clone, and some rows leave it out.

size: -; D: -; J: TRBJ2-7; V: TRBV15; DNA: TGTGCCACCAGTTTTCAGATCGGGGCGGACGAGCAGTACTTC; CDR3: CATSFQIGADEQYF
size: -; D: TRBD2; J: TRBJ2-2; V: TRBV27; DNA: TGTGCCAGCAGTTTAGGCGGGACTAGCGGCGCGAACACCGGGGAGCTGTTTTTT; CDR3: CASSLGGTSGANTGELFF
size: -; D: TRBD1; J: TRBJ2-7; V: TRBV5-1; DNA: TGCGCCAGCAGCGAGACAGGGCTTTACGAGCAGTACTTC; CDR3: CASSETGLYEQYF
size: few; D: -; J: TRBJ2-5; V: TRBV29-1; DNA: TGCAGCGTTCCCCACCGAGACAGCCAAGAGACCCAGTACTTC; CDR3: CSVPHRDSQETQYF
size: -; D: -; J: TRBJ1-1; V: TRBV27; DNA: TGTGCCAGCAGTTTATCGGCAGGGGCGAACACTGAAGCTTTCTTT; CDR3: CASSLSAGANTEAFF
size: -; D: -; J: TRBJ1-3; V: TRBV27; DNA: TGTGCCAGCAGTTTATTGGGGAGGGGGAGCACCATATATTTT; CDR3: CASSLLGRGSTIYF
size: -; D: TRBD1; J: TRBJ2-6; V: TRBV9; DNA: TGTGCCAGCAGCGTCAAGACAGGGTCTGGGGCCAACGTCCTGACTTTC; CDR3: CASSVKTGSGANVLTF
size: -; D: -; J: TRBJ1-2; V: TRBV6-5; DNA: TGTGCCAGCGCTCCTACAGGCCCGACCTATGGCTACACCTTC; CDR3: CASAPTGPTYGYTF
size: few; D: -; J: TRBJ1-1; V: TRBV9; DNA: TGTGCCAGCAGCGTAGACCCCCCGGGGGGCCAGAACACTGAAGCTTTCTTT; CDR3: CASSVDPPGGQNTEAFF
size: -; D: -; J: TRBJ2-2; V: TRBV7-2; DNA: TGTGCCAGCAGCTTCCTCCCCCCGGGACCCGGGGAGCTGTTTTTT; CDR3: CASSFLPPGPGELFF
size: -; D: -; J: TRBJ1-1; V: TRBV7-9; DNA: TGTGCCAGCAGCTCCCTTTCCGGGACGAACACTGAAGCTTTCTTT; CDR3: CASSSLSGTNTEAFF
size: -; D: -; J: TRBJ2-2; V: TRBV6-5; DNA: TGTGCCAGCCGCCGGGTAACGAACACCGGGGAGCTGTTTTTT; CDR3: CASRRVTNTGELFF
size: -; D: -; J: TRBJ2-2; V: TRBV9; DNA: TGTGCCAGCAGCGTAGAAATGGCGGTCGGGGAGCTGTTTTTT; CDR3: CASSVEMAVGELFF
size: -; D: TRBD1; J: TRBJ1-2; V: TRBV5-6; DNA: TGTGCCAGCAGTTCAGGGGGAAACTATGGCTACACCTTC; CDR3: CASSSGGNYGYTF
size: few; D: -; J: TRBJ1-5; V: TRBV19; DNA: TGTGCCAGTGGGACGACGCAGCCCCAGCATTTT; CDR3: CASGTTQPQHF
size: -; D: -; J: TRBJ1-1; V: TRBV5-1; DNA: TGCGCCAGCAGCTTTGGGGCTGGGAGCACTGAAGCTTTCTTT; CDR3: CASSFGAGSTEAFF
size: few; D: -; J: TRBJ2-7; V: TRBV9; DNA: TGTGCCAGCAGCTCCCCTAGAGGTATCGAAAAGTACTTC; CDR3: CASSSPRGIEKYF
size: -; D: -; J: TRBJ2-2; V: TRBV19; DNA: TGTGCCAGCCGACGTTCGTTAGGTGCCGGGGAGCTGTTTTTT; CDR3: CASRRSLGAGELFF
size: few; D: -; J: TRBJ1-6; V: TRBV6-4; DNA: TGTGCCAGCAGGGAGTTGCTCCCAAATTCACCCCTCCACTTT; CDR3: CASRELLPNSPLHF
size: -; D: -; J: TRBJ1-5; V: TRBV7-9; DNA: TGTGCCAGCAGCCAACTTGAATCGCCCCAGCATTTT; CDR3: CASSQLESPQHF
size: -; D: TRBD2; J: TRBJ2-3; V: TRBV5-8; DNA: TGTGCCAGCAGCCCCCGCGGCGGGGGGACCTGGGGCACAGATACGCAGTATTTT; CDR3: CASSPRGGGTWGTDTQYF
size: -; D: TRBD2; J: TRBJ2-1; V: TRBV4-3; DNA: TGCGCCAGCAGCCAAGATCCAGGGCTAGCGGGGGGCAATGAGCAGTTCTTC; CDR3: CASSQDPGLAGGNEQFF
size: -; D: TRBD2; J: TRBJ2-3; V: TRBV10-1; DNA: TGCGCCAGCAGTGAGGGTCTAGCGGGGTCAGATACGCAGTATTTT; CDR3: CASSEGLAGSDTQYF
size: few; D: -; J: TRBJ1-2; V: TRBV18; DNA: TGTGCCAGCTCACCACTGGGGACCGACGGCTATGGCTACACCTTC; CDR3: CASSPLGTDGYGYTF
size: -; D: -; J: TRBJ2-1; V: TRBV7-7; DNA: TGTGCTAGCAGCTTCGCGTGGGCCAGCTACAATGAGCAGTTCTTC; CDR3: CASSFAWASYNEQFF
size: -; D: TRBD2; J: TRBJ2-1; V: TRBV4-1; DNA: TGCGCCAGCAGCCATTTTTCGGGGGGTACCTACAATGAGCAGTTCTTC; CDR3: CASSHFSGGTYNEQFF
size: -; D: TRBD2; J: TRBJ2-1; V: TRBV10-2; DNA: TGCGCCAGCAGGGGGGACTACCCCTACAATGAGCAGTTCTTC; CDR3: CASRGDYPYNEQFF
size: -; D: -; J: TRBJ2-6; V: TRBV2; DNA: TGTGCCAGCACCCGGAGGGGACAGTTGGGCTCTGGGGCCAACGTCCTGACTTTC; CDR3: CASTRRGQLGSGANVLTF
size: -; D: TRBD1; J: TRBJ1-2; V: TRBV7-6; DNA: TGTGCCAGCAGCTTAGGAGGGGGCGCGGGCTACACCTTC; CDR3: CASSLGGGAGYTF
size: once; D: TRBD1; J: TRBJ1-5; V: TRBV5-1; DNA: TGCGCCAGCAGCTCTGAGGGGGCCAATCAGCCCCAGCATTTT; CDR3: CASSSEGANQPQHF
size: -; D: TRBD1; J: TRBJ2-3; V: TRBV2; DNA: TGTGCCAGCAGTGAAGCGGACAGGGGAGGGGATACGCAGTATTTT; CDR3: CASSEADRGGDTQYF
size: -; D: -; J: TRBJ2-7; V: TRBV14; DNA: TGTGCCAGCAGCCTGTTAGACCGCTACGAGCAGTACTTC; CDR3: CASSLLDRYEQYF
size: -; D: TRBD2; J: TRBJ2-7; V: TRBV7-2; DNA: TGTGCCAGCAGCGCAGGACTAGCGGGAGTCGAGCAGTACTTC; CDR3: CASSAGLAGVEQYF
size: -; D: -; J: TRBJ1-2; V: TRBV7-8; DNA: TGTGCCAGCAGCTTAGCCCCAGTACGGAGCTATGGCTACACCTTC; CDR3: CASSLAPVRSYGYTF
size: -; D: -; J: TRBJ2-7; V: TRBV6-5; DNA: TGTGCCAGCAGTTACTCGGGGACCGTCACCCACGAGCAGTACTTC; CDR3: CASSYSGTVTHEQYF
size: -; D: TRBD2; J: TRBJ2-7; V: TRBV30; DNA: TGTGCCTGGACAAGCGGGGGGCCGGGGGAGCAGTACTTC; CDR3: CAWTSGGPGEQYF
size: -; D: TRBD2; J: TRBJ2-2; V: TRBV7-6; DNA: TGTGCCAGCAGCTTTAGACAGCGGGGCACCGGGGAGCTGTTTTTT; CDR3: CASSFRQRGTGELFF
size: -; D: -; J: TRBJ1-2; V: TRBV7-2; DNA: TGTGCCAGCAGCTTAGGAAGTTTAGGGGGCTACACCTTC; CDR3: CASSLGSLGGYTF